This is a list of T cell receptor beta chains from one sample in a study of control samples from healthy donors and cancer patients. The assay was immunoSEQ multiplex PCR, and TCRdb's table has in-frame clones only and misses some. The table lists 100,000 or so clones, approximately 83% of them singletons, with around 14% in the top ten. Sequenced material: blood. Receptors were obtained from a woman aged 45 to 65 in good health. Both conserved end residues are part of each CDR3. The order of the fields is V gene, D gene, J gene, clone size, CDR3 protein, CDR3 DNA. D genes are given only for firm matches. Size tells how often a clone was seen (once, few, many) or the class of an expanded clone, and some rows leave it out.

v_gene: TRBV28
d_gene: TRBD1
j_gene: TRBJ1-5
abundance: .
CDR3aa: CASSSRQGGQPQHF
CDR3nt: TGTGCCAGCAGCTCTCGACAGGGCGGACAGCCCCAGCATTTT

v_gene: TRBV7-2
d_gene: .
j_gene: TRBJ1-2
abundance: .
CDR3aa: CASSLGSGNYGYTF
CDR3nt: TGTGCCAGCAGCTTAGGGTCGGGTAACTATGGCTACACCTTC

v_gene: TRBV5-1
d_gene: TRBD2
j_gene: TRBJ2-3
abundance: once
CDR3aa: CASSFTSGNTDTQYF
CDR3nt: TGCGCCAGCAGCTTCACTAGCGGAAACACAGATACGCAGTATTTT

v_gene: TRBV28
d_gene: .
j_gene: TRBJ1-1
abundance: .
CDR3aa: CASRNGGGYTEAFF
CDR3nt: TGTGCCAGCAGGAACGGGGGCGGGTACACTGAAGCTTTCTTT

v_gene: TRBV14
d_gene: .
j_gene: TRBJ2-7
abundance: .
CDR3aa: CASSQDIGASGEQYF
CDR3nt: TGTGCCAGCAGCCAAGATATCGGGGCTTCAGGCGAGCAGTACTTC

v_gene: TRBV3-1/TRBV3-2
d_gene: .
j_gene: TRBJ1-6
abundance: .
CDR3aa: CASSQQAGNSPLHF
CDR3nt: TGTGCCAGCAGCCAACAGGCGGGGAATTCACCCCTCCACTTT

v_gene: TRBV10-3
d_gene: TRBD1
j_gene: TRBJ1-5
abundance: few
CDR3aa: CAISESKDRAYNQPQHF
CDR3nt: TGTGCCATCAGTGAGTCGAAGGACAGGGCCTACAATCAGCCCCAGCATTTT

v_gene: TRBV15
d_gene: TRBD2
j_gene: TRBJ2-5
abundance: .
CDR3aa: CATSRAGGAEETQYF
CDR3nt: TGTGCCACCAGCAGGGCCGGGGGGGCGGAGGAGACCCAGTACTTC

v_gene: TRBV19
d_gene: .
j_gene: TRBJ1-3
abundance: .
CDR3aa: CASSPVATPTNTIYF
CDR3nt: TGTGCCAGTTCCCCGGTGGCAACTCCTACAAACACCATATATTTT

v_gene: TRBV2
d_gene: .
j_gene: TRBJ1-1
abundance: .
CDR3aa: CASTSRPENTEAFF
CDR3nt: TGTGCCAGCACCTCCAGGCCCGAGAACACTGAAGCTTTCTTT

v_gene: TRBV5-4
d_gene: .
j_gene: TRBJ2-5
abundance: .
CDR3aa: CASRPDLDGVETQYF
CDR3nt: TGTGCCAGCAGACCGGATCTAGATGGGGTAGAGACCCAGTACTTC